This TCR beta chain was captured in a study of response to subunit inactivated influenza vaccine. Germline V gene sequence: CDR1 MNHEY, CDR2 SMNVEV (reference sequence). The CDR3 is 15 residues long. V was cut by 4 bases and J by 8 bases, with 20 bases left in between. TCRdb recomputed calls from the RT-PCR reads with MiXCR, one row per CDR3 protein. Of over 750,000 distinct CDR3 sequences in the sample, 20% to 25% were seen once. The rearrangement uses TRBV27 and TRBJ1-2, with unresolved D. The sequenced sample was PBMCs from blood, obtained about 5 days after vaccination. This TCR was recovered from a man in his fifties or sixties who received an inactivated influenza vaccine. In DNA, the CDR3 is TGTGCCAGCAGTTCATGGGCAGATTTAGAGGGAGGCTACACCTTC. This codes for CASSSWADLEGGYTF.